The 6 T cell receptor beta chains reported below all come from one sample, sequenced in a study of identical twins. TCRdb redid the calling of the 5' RACE reads with MiXCR, one entry per CDR3 protein. Of about 470,000 distinct CDR3 sequences in the sample, 20% to 25% were seen once. These same records also appear under a second study, on T cells expressing NK-cell markers.

The sample was CD4+ T cells sorted from blood. These receptors were collected from a woman between 18 and 30 years old in good health.

This chain uses TRBV5-1 with TRBJ1-2, with 10 bases matching TRBD1. Trimming removed 0 bases from V and 3 bases from J; junction bases left unmatched: 5. The germline V gene encodes CDR1 SGHRS and CDR2 YFSETQ. The CDR3 spans 16 residues. The CDR3 region is CASSLVGTGDDYGYTF. The CDR3 nucleotides read TGCGCCAGCAGCTTGGTGGGGACAGGGGACGACTATGGCTACACCTTC.

This clonotype appeared many times. The V call is TRBV12-3 or TRBV12-4, the J call TRBJ1-2; D gene ambiguous. V gave up 6 bases and J gave up 2 bases, with 7 bases separating them. The CDR3 has 12 residues. CDR3 sequence reads: CASRPGNYGYTF. CDR3 in DNA: TGTGCCAGCAGACCGGGGAACTATGGCTACACCTTC.

This clonotype was recorded at least ten times. The chain couples TRBV5-1 to TRBJ1-4, with a tentative D call TRBD1 (5 bases). The CDR3 spans 14 residues. Germline loops: CDR1 SGHRS, CDR2 YFSETQ. With 0 bases removed from V and 4 bases from J, the gap between germline ends came to 7 bases. CDR3 in DNA: TGCGCCAGCAGCTTGGAGGGGATTAATGAAAAACTGTTTTTT. Encoded protein: CASSLEGINEKLFF.

CDR3 sequence: CSARSSAHEQYF. CDR3 DNA sequence: TGCAGTGCTAGATCGAGCGCCCACGAGCAGTACTTC. This chain connects TRBV20-1 to TRBJ2-7, with D unresolved. Germline V gene data show CDR1 as DFQATT and CDR2 as SNEGSKA (reference sequence). The V and J ends lost 2 bases and 5 bases respectively, with 10 bases between them. The CDR3 has 12 amino acids.

V gene TRBV12-3 or TRBV12-4 combines with J gene TRBJ2-5, with TRBD2 identical over 7 bases. CDR3 length: 12 amino acids. Unmatched junction bases numbered 2, after V lost 4 bases and J lost 6 bases. CDR3 sequence (DNA): TGTGCCAGCAGTTCCGGGGGGAAGACCCAGTACTTC. Translating it yields CASSSGGKTQYF.

This clonotype was seen a handful of times. V and J are TRBV2 and TRBJ2-1; 16 bases are a match to TRBD2. V shed 10 bases, J shed 4 bases, and the junction held 7 bases outside the gene matches. Germline V gene lookup returns CDR1 SNHLY and CDR2 FYNNEI. This CDR3 contains 16 residues. CDR3 nucleotide sequence: TGTGCCACAGCGGGACTAGCGGGGGGGAAATACAATGAGCAGTTCTTC. Translation: CATAGLAGGKYNEQFF.